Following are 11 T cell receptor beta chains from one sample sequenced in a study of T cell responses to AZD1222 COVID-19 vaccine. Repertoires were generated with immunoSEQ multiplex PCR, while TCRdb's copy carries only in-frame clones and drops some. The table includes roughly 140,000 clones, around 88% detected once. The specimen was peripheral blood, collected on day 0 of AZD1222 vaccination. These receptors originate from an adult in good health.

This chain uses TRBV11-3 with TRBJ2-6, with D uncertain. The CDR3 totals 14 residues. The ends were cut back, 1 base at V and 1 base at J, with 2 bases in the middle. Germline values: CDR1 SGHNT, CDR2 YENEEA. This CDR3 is CASSLVSGANVLTF. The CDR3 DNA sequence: TGTGCCAGCAGCTTAGTATCTGGGGCCAACGTCCTGACTTTC.

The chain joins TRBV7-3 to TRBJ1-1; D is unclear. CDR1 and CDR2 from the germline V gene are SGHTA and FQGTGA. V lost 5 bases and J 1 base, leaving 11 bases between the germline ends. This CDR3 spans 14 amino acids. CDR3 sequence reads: CASSLRVKNTEAFF. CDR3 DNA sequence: TGTGCCAGCAGCCTCCGGGTGAAGAACACTGAAGCTTTCTTT.

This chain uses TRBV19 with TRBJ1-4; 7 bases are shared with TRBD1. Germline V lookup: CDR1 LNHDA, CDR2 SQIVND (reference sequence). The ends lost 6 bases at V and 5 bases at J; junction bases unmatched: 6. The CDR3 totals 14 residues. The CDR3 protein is CASSLQGINEKLFF. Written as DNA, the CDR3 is TGTGCCAGTAGCCTACAGGGGATCAATGAAAAACTGTTTTTT.

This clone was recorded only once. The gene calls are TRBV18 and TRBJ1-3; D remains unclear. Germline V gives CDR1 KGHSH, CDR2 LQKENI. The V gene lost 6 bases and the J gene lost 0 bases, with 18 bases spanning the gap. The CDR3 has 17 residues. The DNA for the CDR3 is TGTGCCAGCTCGGCTCGCTACGATGGGTTCTCTGGAAACACCATATATTTT. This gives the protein CASSARYDGFSGNTIYF.

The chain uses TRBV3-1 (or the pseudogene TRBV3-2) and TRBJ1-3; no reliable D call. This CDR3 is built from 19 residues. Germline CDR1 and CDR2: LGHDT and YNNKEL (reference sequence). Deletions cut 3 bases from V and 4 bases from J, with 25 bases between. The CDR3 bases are TGTGCCAGCAGCCACCCCGCCCGGGTTTGGCGACCGGGAGGAAACACCATATATTTT. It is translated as CASSHPARVWRPGGNTIYF.

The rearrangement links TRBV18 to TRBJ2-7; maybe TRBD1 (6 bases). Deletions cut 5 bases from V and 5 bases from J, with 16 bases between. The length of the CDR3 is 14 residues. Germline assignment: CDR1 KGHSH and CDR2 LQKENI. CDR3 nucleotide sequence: TGTGCCAGCTCATCTAACCGACAGGACAACGAGCAGTACTTC. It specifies CASSSNRQDNEQYF.

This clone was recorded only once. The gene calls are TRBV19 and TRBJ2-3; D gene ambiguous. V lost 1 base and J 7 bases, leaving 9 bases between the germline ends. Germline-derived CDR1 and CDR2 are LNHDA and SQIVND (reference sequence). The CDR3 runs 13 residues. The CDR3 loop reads CASSIAKGHTQYF. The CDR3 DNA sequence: TGTGCCAGTAGTATAGCTAAGGGTCATACGCAGTATTTT.

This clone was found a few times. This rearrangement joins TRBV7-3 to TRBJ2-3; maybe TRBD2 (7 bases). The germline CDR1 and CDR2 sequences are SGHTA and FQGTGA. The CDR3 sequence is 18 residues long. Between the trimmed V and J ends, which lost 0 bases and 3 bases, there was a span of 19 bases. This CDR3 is CASSLTPAYGGPTDTQYF. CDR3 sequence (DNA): TGTGCCAGCAGCTTAACCCCGGCGTACGGGGGGCCTACAGATACGCAGTATTTT.

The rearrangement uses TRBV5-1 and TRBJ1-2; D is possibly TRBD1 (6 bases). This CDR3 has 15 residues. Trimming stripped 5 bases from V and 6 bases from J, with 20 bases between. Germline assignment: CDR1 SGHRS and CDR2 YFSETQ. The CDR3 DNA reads TGCGCCAGCAGTGTGTCCGCCGGGGGGCGAGATGGCTACACCTTC. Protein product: CASSVSAGGRDGYTF.

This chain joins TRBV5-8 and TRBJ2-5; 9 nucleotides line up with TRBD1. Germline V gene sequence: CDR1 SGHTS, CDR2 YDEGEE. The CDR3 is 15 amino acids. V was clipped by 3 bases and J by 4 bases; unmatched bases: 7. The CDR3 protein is CASSWEGQGGETQYF. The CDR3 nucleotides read TGTGCCAGCAGCTGGGAGGGACAGGGAGGAGAGACCCAGTACTTC.

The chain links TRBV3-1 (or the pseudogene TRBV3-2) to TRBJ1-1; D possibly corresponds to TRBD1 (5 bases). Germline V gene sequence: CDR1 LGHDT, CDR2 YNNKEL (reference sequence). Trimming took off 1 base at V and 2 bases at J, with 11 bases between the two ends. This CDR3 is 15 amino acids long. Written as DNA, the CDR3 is TGTGCCAGCAGCCAAGGGCCCAGGGTAAACACTGAAGCTTTCTTT. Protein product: CASSQGPRVNTEAFF.